Shown below are 18 T cell receptor beta chains from a single sample sequenced in a study of shared clonotypes between healthy human individuals. The naive CD8 population came from CD45RO-negative cells selected for CCR7, without terminally differentiated effector memory CD45RA+ cells. The data were produced by immunoSEQ multiplex PCR, yet TCRdb's version contains in-frame clones alone and is incomplete. The sample lists approximately 2,200,000 clones, about 92% occurring once. Input material: naive CD8+ T cells from PBMCs. These receptors all stem from a man between 18 and 35 years old in good health. Some clones in this sample may be carry-over from other donors' samples.

The rearrangement uses TRBV28 and TRBJ2-3, with D possibly being TRBD2 (6 bases). The V end lost 7 bases, the J end lost 1 base, and 12 bases lay between the germline ends. Germline CDR1 MDHEN, CDR2 SYDVKM. The CDR3 is 14 residues long. The CDR3 here is CASTRDGGTDTQYF. CDR3 DNA: TGTGCCAGCACGCGGGACGGAGGCACAGATACGCAGTATTTT.

This clone appeared a single time. V gene TRBV28 combines with J gene TRBJ2-1; D unresolved. Germline V lookup: CDR1 MDHEN, CDR2 SYDVKM. Trimming took off 1 base at V and 2 bases at J, with 12 bases between the two ends. The CDR3 has 16 amino acids. The CDR3 coding sequence is TGTGCCAGCAGTTTATCAAGGAACAGCGCCTACAATGAGCAGTTCTTC. Its translation: CASSLSRNSAYNEQFF.

The chain has TRBV27 and TRBJ1-5, with 8 positions matching TRBD1. V lost 6 bases, J lost 4 bases, and 5 bases stayed unmatched. The CDR3 is 14 residues long. The germline V gene encodes CDR1 MNHEY and CDR2 SMNVEV (reference sequence). Here the CDR3 DNA reads TGTGCCAGCAGGCTGGGACAGGTAAATCAGCCCCAGCATTTT. Its translation: CASRLGQVNQPQHF.

The CDR3 region is CASSPIPTLNTEAFF. CDR3 bases: TGTGCCAGTAGTCCGATCCCGACACTGAACACTGAAGCTTTCTTT. This chain uses TRBV19 with TRBJ1-1; D remains ambiguous. CDR1 LNHDA and CDR2 SQIVND come from the germline V gene (reference sequence). Trimming took 5 bases from V and 0 from J, leaving 13 bases between them. The CDR3 consists of 15 residues.

The V call is TRBV27, the J call TRBJ2-7; 7 bases fit TRBD1. The J segment lost 7 bases and the V segment lost 0 bases, leaving 6 bases of the junction unmatched. There are 14 residues in the CDR3. CDR1 and CDR2 from the germline V gene are MNHEY and SMNVEV (reference sequence). This CDR3 reads CASSLSDRPWEQYF. In DNA, the CDR3 is TGTGCCAGCAGTTTATCGGACAGGCCTTGGGAGCAGTACTTC.

This clone was found once. The V gene is TRBV19, the J gene TRBJ1-1; 7 nucleotides align to TRBD1. The germline gives CDR1 LNHDA, CDR2 SQIVND (reference sequence). The CDR3 spans 14 residues. Trimming took 9 bases from V and 3 from J; bases not matched to a gene: 10. CDR3 DNA sequence: TGTGCCAGCTGCCTTCAGAGGGGGCACACTGAAGCTTTCTTT. Translation: CASCLQRGHTEAFF.

This rearrangement joins TRBV6-1 to TRBJ2-7, with TRBD1 matching over 8 bases. This CDR3 has 14 residues. V trimming: 10 bases; J trimming: 4 bases; junction bases outside the gene matches: 12. Germline CDR1 MNHNS, CDR2 SASEGT. DNA for the CDR3: TGTGCCATCCGCCAAGGACAGGGCTGGTACGAGCAGTACTTC. As protein: CAIRQGQGWYEQYF.

The chain joins TRBV4-1 to TRBJ1-5; no reliable D call. V was trimmed by 1 base and J by 9 bases, leaving 16 bases between them. The V gene's germline CDR1 is MGHRA and CDR2 YSYEKL. The CDR3 spans 15 residues. The CDR3 is CASSQAQIGNWPQHF. Here the CDR3 DNA reads TGCGCCAGCAGCCAAGCACAGATCGGGAATTGGCCCCAGCATTTT.

The rearrangement uses TRBV7-9 and TRBJ2-7, with D unclear. V was trimmed by 2 bases and J by 5 bases, leaving 10 bases between them. Germline V CDR1 and CDR2: SEHNR, FQNEAQ (reference sequence). The CDR3 loop spans 13 amino acids. CDR3 coding DNA: TGTGCCAGCAGCTTACCGGTAGGGAACGAGCAGTACTTC. Protein product: CASSLPVGNEQYF. The variable domain in full, with the rest retrieved from reference TRBV7-9 and TRBJ2-7, is DTGVSQNPRHKITKRGQNVTFRCDPISEHNRLYWYRQTLGQGPEFLTYFQNEAQLEKSRLLSDRFSAERPKGSFSTLEIQRTEQGDSAMYLCASSLPVGNEQYFGPGTRLTVT.

The V call is TRBV19, the J call TRBJ1-5; TRBD1 agrees at 7 bases. After removal of 3 bases from V and 6 bases from J, the junction contained 8 bases not matched to a gene. Germline CDR1 LNHDA, CDR2 SQIVND (reference sequence). The CDR3 has 15 residues. CDR3 coding DNA: TGTGCCAGTAGTATGCGCGAGGGGGCGGCTCAGCCCCAGCATTTT. Translated: CASSMREGAAQPQHF.

The V call is TRBV19, the J call TRBJ1-1; D ambiguous. V was pared by 4 bases and J by 5 bases, with 8 bases between. The CDR3 consists of 12 residues. CDR1 and CDR2 from the germline V gene are LNHDA and SQIVND (reference sequence). The CDR3 here is CASSREGTEAFF. The CDR3 nucleotides read TGTGCCAGTAGTAGAGAAGGTACTGAAGCTTTCTTT. Together with reference TRBV19 and TRBJ1-1, the CDR3 gives the full variable domain: DGGITQSPKYLFRKEGQNVTLSCEQNLNHDAMYWYRQDPGQGLRLIYYSQIVNDFQKGDIAEGYSVSREKKESFPLTVTSAQKNPTAFYLCASSREGTEAFFGQGTRLTVV.

This sequence joins TRBV7-9 and TRBJ2-7; possibly TRBD1 for D (5 bases). The germline gives CDR1 SEHNR, CDR2 FQNEAQ (reference sequence). This CDR3 has 14 amino acids. Trimming stripped 5 bases from V and 3 bases from J, with 14 bases between. CDR3 sequence reads: CASSPDAGYYEQYF. CDR3 sequence (DNA): TGTGCCAGCAGCCCCGACGCAGGGTACTACGAGCAGTACTTC.

This clone appeared once. This chain uses TRBV27 with TRBJ1-2; 9 nucleotides match TRBD1. There are 13 residues in the CDR3. Trimming at V came to 2 bases and at J to 8 bases, leaving 3 bases not matched to a gene. In germline, CDR1 is MNHEY, CDR2 SMNVEV (reference sequence). The CDR3 reads CASSLGTGLGYTF. DNA for the CDR3: TGTGCCAGCAGTTTAGGGACAGGGCTCGGCTACACCTTC.

V usage is TRBV5-1 and J usage is TRBJ1-4, with D unresolved. Germline V gene sequence: CDR1 SGHRS, CDR2 YFSETQ. V dropped 7 bases and J dropped 0 bases, with 10 bases sitting between them. The CDR3 consists of 14 residues. As DNA, the CDR3 is TGCGCCAGCGGGTTTGTGTCAACTAATGAAAAACTGTTTTTT. As protein: CASGFVSTNEKLFF.

CDR3 nucleotides: TGTGCCAGCACCAGGACTCAGCATAACACCGGGGAGCTGTTTTTT. This codes for CASTRTQHNTGELFF. The rearrangement joins TRBV6-1 to TRBJ2-2; TRBD2 is a possible D gene (5 bases). CDR3 size: 15 residues. Germline CDR1 and CDR2: MNHNS and SASEGT. V shed 7 bases and J shed 2 bases, with 14 bases lying between them.

The J gene is TRBJ1-1, the V gene TRBV15; D ambiguous. Trimming left V 5 bases short and J 1 base short, with 11 bases between. CDR1 and CDR2 (germline): LNHNV, YYDKDF (reference sequence). This CDR3 spans 14 amino acids. The CDR3 nucleotides are TGTGCCACCAGCTTCCCTGAGGGGAACACTGAAGCTTTCTTT. As protein: CATSFPEGNTEAFF.

The V gene is TRBV19, the J gene TRBJ1-5; no firm D call. Per the germline V gene, CDR1 is LNHDA and CDR2 is SQIVND (reference sequence). The CDR3 is made up of 15 amino acids. Deletions cut 3 bases from V and 3 bases from J, with 12 bases between. CDR3 in amino acids: CASSMGPFFNQPQHF. DNA of the CDR3: TGTGCCAGTAGTATGGGTCCCTTCTTCAATCAGCCCCAGCATTTT.

This clone came up once. The J gene is TRBJ1-3, the V gene TRBV29-1; D is unclear. V lost 5 bases to trimming and J lost 2 bases, with 7 bases between them. Germline CDR1 is SQVTM and CDR2 is ANQGSEA. This CDR3 contains 12 residues. Here the CDR3 reads CSVLETGNTIYF. For the CDR3, the DNA is TGCAGCGTTCTCGAGACTGGAAACACCATATATTTT.